What follows describes a single T cell receptor (beta chain). Its specificity is unknown. The CDR3 is made up of 15 amino acids. The germline V gene encodes CDR1 MNHEY and CDR2 SVGAGI. Trimming took off 2 bases at V and 8 bases at J, with 16 bases between the two ends. Stated treatment: oral pan-JAK inhibitor, 5-10 mg twice daily. Lesional scalp punch biopsies and peripheral blood were collected from alopecia areata patients. The data originate from a study of CD8+ T cells in alopecia areata. Notes on the study in general: Higher clonality than in normal scalp was seen in lesional scalp, especially alopecia totalis/universalis. Shared TCR sequences were less clear between patients than in mice, possibly partly from HLA diversity. The link between baseline CD8+ expansion and response remains uncertain with one nonresponder.

Sequencing used cDNA as its template, made by extracting RNA and reverse transcribing it. The data were produced by immunoSEQ multiplex PCR, yet TCRdb's version contains in-frame clones alone and is incomplete. Among over 200,000 clones listed, around three fifths were seen once. The source material was CD4+ T cells sorted from blood, sampled at week 4, from a patient treated with tofacitinib. The rearrangement uses TRBV6-5 and TRBJ2-1; D possibly corresponds to TRBD2 (5 bases). This clonotype originated in a human donor with alopecia areata. CDR3 sequence reads: CASSYRAGGRDEQFF. CDR3 nucleotide sequence: TGTGCCAGCAGTTACCGGGCGGGTGGACGGGATGAGCAGTTCTTC.